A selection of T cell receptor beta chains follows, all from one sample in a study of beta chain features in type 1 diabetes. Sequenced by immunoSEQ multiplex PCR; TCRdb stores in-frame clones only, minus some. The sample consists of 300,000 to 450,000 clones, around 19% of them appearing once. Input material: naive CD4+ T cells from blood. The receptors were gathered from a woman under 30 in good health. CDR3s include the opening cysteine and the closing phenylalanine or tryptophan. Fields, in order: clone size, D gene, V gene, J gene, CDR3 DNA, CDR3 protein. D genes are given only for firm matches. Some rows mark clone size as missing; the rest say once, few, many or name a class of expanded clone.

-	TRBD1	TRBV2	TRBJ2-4	TGTGCCAGCAGTTATACCGGGACAGGGGGAGACATTCAGTACTTC	CASSYTGTGGDIQYF
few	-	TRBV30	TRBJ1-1	TGTGCCTGGAGTACACGGGGGGTTTCAGCTTTCTTT	CAWSTRGVSAFF
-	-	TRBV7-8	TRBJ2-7	TGTGCCAGCAGCGGCCGCAACGAGCAGTACTTC	CASSGRNEQYF
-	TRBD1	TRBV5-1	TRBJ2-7	TGCGCCAGCAGCGGGACAGGGGAGGGCTACGAGCAGTACTTC	CASSGTGEGYEQYF
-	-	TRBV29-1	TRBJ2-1	TGCAGCGTTGAAGACGGGGAGAGGATCTACAATGAGCAGTTCTTC	CSVEDGERIYNEQFF
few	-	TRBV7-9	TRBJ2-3	TGTGCCAGCAGCTTAGCCGGGTGGGATACGCAGTATTTT	CASSLAGWDTQYF
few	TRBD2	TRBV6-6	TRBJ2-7	TGTGCCACTTCATCAACTAGCGGGAGAGCGGGTGAGCAGTACTTC	CATSSTSGRAGEQYF
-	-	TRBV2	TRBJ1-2	TGTGCCAGCAGTGCCGGAGCCTTTAACTATGGCTACACCTTC	CASSAGAFNYGYTF
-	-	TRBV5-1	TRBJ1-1	TGCGCCAGCAGCTTGCGGCAGGGTCCGAACACTGAAGCTTTCTTT	CASSLRQGPNTEAFF
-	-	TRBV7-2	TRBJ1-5	TGTGCCAGCAGTACGACAGATCAGCCCCAGCATTTT	CASSTTDQPQHF
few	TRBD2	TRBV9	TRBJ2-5	TGTGCCAGCAGCGTAGGCCGGGGGGGGAGAGGGCAAGAGACCCAGTACTTC	CASSVGRGGRGQETQYF
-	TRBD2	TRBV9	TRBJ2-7	TGTGCCAGCAGCCCGGGACTAGCGGGGGCCTACGAGCAGTACTTC	CASSPGLAGAYEQYF
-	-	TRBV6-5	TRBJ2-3	TGTGCCAGCAGTTACCTGTCTAGCAGCACAGATACGCAGTATTTT	CASSYLSSSTDTQYF
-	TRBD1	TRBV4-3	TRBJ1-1	TGCGCCAGCAGCCAAGCAGACAGGGCTTTCACTGAAGCTTTCTTT	CASSQADRAFTEAFF
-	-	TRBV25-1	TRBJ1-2	TGTGCCAGCAGTCCTCCACAGGTCTATAGTCTCTATGGCTACACCTTC	CASSPPQVYSLYGYTF
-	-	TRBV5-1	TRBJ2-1	TGCGCCAGCAGCTTGGGCGGGGACTCCTACAATGAGCAGTTCTTC	CASSLGGDSYNEQFF
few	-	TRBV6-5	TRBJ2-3	TGTGCCAGCAGTTACTCAGCCCGCACAGATACGCAGTATTTT	CASSYSARTDTQYF